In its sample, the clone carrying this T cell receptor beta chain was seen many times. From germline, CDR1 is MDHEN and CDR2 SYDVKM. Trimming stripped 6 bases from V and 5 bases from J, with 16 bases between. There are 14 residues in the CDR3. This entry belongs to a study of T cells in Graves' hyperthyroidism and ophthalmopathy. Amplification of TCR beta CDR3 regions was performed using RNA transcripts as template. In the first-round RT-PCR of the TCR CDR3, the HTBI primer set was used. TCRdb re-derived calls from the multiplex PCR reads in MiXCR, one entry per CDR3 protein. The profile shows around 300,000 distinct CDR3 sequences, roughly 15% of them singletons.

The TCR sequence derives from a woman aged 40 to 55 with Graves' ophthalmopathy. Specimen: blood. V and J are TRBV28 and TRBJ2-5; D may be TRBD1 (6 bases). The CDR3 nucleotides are TGTGCCAGCAGGCGCGGCAGGGGAAGGGAGACCCAGTACTTC. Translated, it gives CASRRGRGRETQYF.